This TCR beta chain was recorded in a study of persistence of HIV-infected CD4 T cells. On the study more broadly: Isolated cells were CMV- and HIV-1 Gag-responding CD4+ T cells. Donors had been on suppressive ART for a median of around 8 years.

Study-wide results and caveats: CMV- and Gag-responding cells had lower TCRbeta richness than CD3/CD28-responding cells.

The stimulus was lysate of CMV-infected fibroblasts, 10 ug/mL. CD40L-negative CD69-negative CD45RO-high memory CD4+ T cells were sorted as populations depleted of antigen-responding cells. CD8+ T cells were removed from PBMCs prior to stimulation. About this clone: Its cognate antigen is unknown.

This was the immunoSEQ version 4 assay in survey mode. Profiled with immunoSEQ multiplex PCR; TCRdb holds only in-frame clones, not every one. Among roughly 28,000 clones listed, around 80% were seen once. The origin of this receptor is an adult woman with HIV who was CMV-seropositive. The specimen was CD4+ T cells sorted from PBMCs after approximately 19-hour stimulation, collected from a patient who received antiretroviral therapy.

The CDR3 DNA sequence: TGTGCCAGTACCCGCTCCCGGGGAGGAGATTATAGCAATCAGCCCCAGCATTTT. Protein product: CASTRSRGGDYSNQPQHF. This chain connects TRBV19 to TRBJ1-5; the D is unclear. Per germline, CDR1 LNHDA and CDR2 SQIVND (reference sequence). The CDR3 runs 18 residues. With 7 bases removed from V and 0 bases from J, the gap between germline ends came to 22 bases.